A single sample gave rise to the 29 T cell receptor beta chains below, sequenced in a study of blood T cell repertoires in COVID-19. Using immunoSEQ multiplex PCR, the repertoire was profiled, and TCRdb retains in-frame clones only, with some absent. The table records roughly 250,000 clones, approximately 87% of them present only once. The sample consisted of peripheral blood. These receptors were taken from a woman younger than 45 with COVID-19, enrolled during active disease.

The V gene is TRBV5-1, the J gene TRBJ2-7; 9 bases are a match to TRBD1. The CDR3 contains 16 residues. Losses at the gene ends were 4 bases for V and 0 bases for J; bases not matched to a gene: 8. The germline CDR1 and CDR2 sequences are SGHRS and YFSETQ. The CDR3 is CASSANPGQGSYEQYF. The CDR3 coding sequence is TGCGCCAGCAGCGCCAACCCGGGACAGGGCTCCTACGAGCAGTACTTC.

The chain has TRBV27 and TRBJ1-1, with 9 bases aligning to TRBD1. V gave up 6 bases and J gave up 11 bases; unmatched junction bases: 4. The CDR3 length is 11 residues. Germline loops: CDR1 MNHEY, CDR2 SMNVEV (reference sequence). CDR3 protein: CASSTGGWAFF. Written as DNA, the CDR3 is TGTGCCAGCAGCACAGGGGGCTGGGCTTTCTTT.

This chain links TRBV6-5 with TRBJ1-2; D is undetermined. The CDR3 is 13 amino acids. V was clipped by 6 bases and J by 10 bases, with 18 bases between them. Per germline, CDR1 MNHEY and CDR2 SVGAGI. The chain's CDR3 is CASRPGEWVVYTF. CDR3 sequence (DNA): TGTGCCAGCAGGCCTGGGGAGTGGGTTGTCTACACCTTC.

V is TRBV5-5 and J is TRBJ2-3, with 14 bases lining up with TRBD2. CDR1 is SGHKS and CDR2 is YYEKEE in the germline V gene (reference sequence). The CDR3 totals 20 residues. V gave up 0 bases and J gave up 3 bases; unmatched junction bases: 12. CDR3 bases: TGTGCCAGCAGCTTGGTGTTCGGGACTAGCGGGGGCCCCCCGACAGATACGCAGTATTTT. It is translated as CASSLVFGTSGGPPTDTQYF.

This chain joins TRBV5-8 and TRBJ2-7, with 8 bases matching TRBD2. CDR3 length equals 12 residues. J gave up 6 bases and V 3 bases, and 2 bases lay outside the gene matches. Germline V lookup: CDR1 SGHTS, CDR2 YDEGEE. The CDR3 nucleotides are TGTGCCAGCAGCTGGGGACTAGTCGAGCAGTACTTC. Translating it yields CASSWGLVEQYF.

This clone has more than one count but fewer than ten. The V gene is TRBV4-2, the J gene TRBJ1-1; D gene unclear. The CDR3 is 15 amino acids. Trimming stripped 0 bases from V and 0 bases from J, with 8 bases between. From germline, CDR1 is LGHNA and CDR2 YNFKEQ. In DNA form, the CDR3 reads TGTGCCAGCAGCCAAGAATCAGGCATGAACACTGAAGCTTTCTTT. This gives the protein CASSQESGMNTEAFF.

This clone has only one observation. V is TRBV14 and J is TRBJ2-5, with TRBD2 matching 8 bases. J lost 2 bases, V lost 0 bases, and 14 bases had no gene match. There are 19 residues in the CDR3. Germline values: CDR1 SGHDN, CDR2 FVKESK. CDR3 amino acids: CASSQDKFSGAEGQETQYF. The DNA of the CDR3 is TGTGCCAGCAGCCAAGATAAGTTTAGCGGGGCGGAGGGGCAAGAGACCCAGTACTTC. The variable domain in full, with the rest retrieved from reference TRBV14 and TRBJ2-5, is EAGVTQFPSHSVIEKGQTVTLRCDPISGHDNLYWYRRVMGKEIKFLLHFVKESKQDESGMPNNRFLAERTGGTYSTLKVQPAELEDSGVYFCASSQDKFSGAEGQETQYFGPGTRLLVL.

This sequence joins TRBV14 and TRBJ2-7, with TRBD1 matching over 9 bases. Germline CDR1 SGHDN, CDR2 FVKESK. This CDR3 has 17 residues. V dropped 2 bases and J dropped 3; count of bases not matched to a gene: 11. CDR3 nucleotide sequence: TGTGCCAGCAGCCAACTTCCGGGACAGGGACTTTTCTACGAGCAGTACTTC. Translating it yields CASSQLPGQGLFYEQYF.

This clone appeared a few times. J is TRBJ1-2 and V is TRBV5-1, with D perhaps matching TRBD1 (5 bases). Germline V CDR1 and CDR2: SGHRS, YFSETQ. V lost 2 bases to trimming and J lost 6 bases, with 11 bases between them. The CDR3 length is 13 residues. Here the CDR3 DNA reads TGCGCCAGCAGCTTTGCCGAAGGGGATGGCTACACCTTC. It is translated as CASSFAEGDGYTF.

The CDR3 sequence: CASSFGGTGELFF. CDR3 coding DNA: TGTGCCAGCAGCTTCGGCGGCACCGGGGAGCTGTTTTTT. This chain uses TRBV7-9 with TRBJ2-2; D unresolved. The V gene lost 3 bases and the J gene lost 4 bases, with 6 bases spanning the gap. Per the germline V gene, CDR1 is SEHNR and CDR2 is FQNEAQ (reference sequence). This CDR3 is 13 amino acids long.

This chain uses TRBV5-5 with TRBJ1-6; unclear D gene. The germline V gene has CDR1 SGHKS and CDR2 YYEKEE (reference sequence). This CDR3 comprises 13 residues. V was pared by 4 bases and J by 11 bases, with 13 bases between. Written as DNA, the CDR3 is TGTGCCAGCAGCCCTTGGACGGAGGCACCCCTCCACTTT. Its protein is CASSPWTEAPLHF.

The chain has TRBV6-5 and TRBJ1-6; a weak D match, TRBD1 (5 bases). Trimming removed 5 bases from V and 3 bases from J, with 11 bases in between. This CDR3 is built from 15 residues. Germline CDR1 MNHEY, CDR2 SVGAGI. The CDR3: CASSRQGVYNSPLHF. The CDR3 DNA reads as TGTGCCAGCAGTAGGCAGGGTGTCTATAATTCACCCCTCCACTTT.

The J gene is TRBJ2-3, the V gene TRBV5-6, with 7 nucleotides matching TRBD2. The CDR3 runs 15 residues. Germline lookup yields CDR1 SGHDT and CDR2 YYEEEE. V trimming: 1 base; J trimming: 5 bases; junction bases outside the gene matches: 7. This chain's CDR3 is CASSLSWGEGDTQYF. The CDR3 nucleotides read TGTGCCAGCAGCTTGTCGTGGGGGGAGGGAGATACGCAGTATTTT.

In regard to this clone: The same CDR3 also results from other DNA sequences found in this sample. The J gene is TRBJ2-7, the V gene TRBV2; 9 positions agree with TRBD1. The J segment lost 4 bases and the V segment lost 5 bases, leaving 6 bases of the junction unmatched. The germline CDR1 and CDR2 sequences are SNHLY and FYNNEI. CDR3 length: 14 residues. The CDR3 spells CASSSGTGRYEQYF. As DNA, the CDR3 is TGTGCCAGCAGTTCCGGGACAGGGAGGTACGAGCAGTACTTC.

The chain uses TRBV5-5 and TRBJ2-7; D is uncertain. Germline V gene sequence: CDR1 SGHKS, CDR2 YYEKEE (reference sequence). This CDR3 is 13 amino acids long. Trimming pared 4 bases from V and 0 bases from J, leaving 8 bases between. The CDR3 is CASSPPNSYEQYF. CDR3 nucleotides: TGTGCCAGCAGCCCCCCAAACTCCTACGAGCAGTACTTC.

The genes are TRBV3-1 (or the pseudogene TRBV3-2) and TRBJ2-7; no definite D call. Germline V gives CDR1 LGHDT, CDR2 YNNKEL (reference sequence). Trimming shortened V by 4 bases and J by 3 bases, and 10 bases separated the two germline ends. The CDR3 has 13 residues. This CDR3 reads CASSPHSFYEQYF. In nucleotides, the CDR3 is TGTGCCAGCAGCCCCCACAGCTTCTACGAGCAGTACTTC.

This chain uses TRBV10-3 with TRBJ2-7; D is possibly TRBD1 (6 bases). Trimming stripped 6 bases from V and 4 bases from J, with 13 bases between. The CDR3 consists of 13 residues. CDR1 and CDR2 from the germline V gene are ENHRY and SYGVKD. The CDR3 is CAISRDTRYEQYF. DNA for the CDR3: TGTGCCATCAGCCGGGACACTAGATACGAGCAGTACTTC.

The chain recombines TRBV6-5 with TRBJ2-7, with 12 bases matching TRBD2. The V segment lost 8 bases and the J segment 0 bases; nucleotides outside the gene matches: 5. The CDR3 consists of 15 residues. Germline lookup yields CDR1 MNHEY and CDR2 SVGAGI. Here the CDR3 DNA reads TGTGCCAGCCTAGCGGGGGGGCCCCCCTCCTACGAGCAGTACTTC. Translated, it gives CASLAGGPPSYEQYF.

This chain links TRBV6-1 with TRBJ2-5, with D hard to call. Germline loops: CDR1 MNHNS, CDR2 SASEGT. The CDR3 is 13 amino acids. V dropped 3 bases and J dropped 4 bases, with 9 bases sitting between them. In nucleotides, the CDR3 is TGTGCCAGCAGTGAGTATACGGGAGAGACCCAGTACTTC. Its translation: CASSEYTGETQYF.

J is TRBJ2-3 and V is TRBV3-1 (or the pseudogene TRBV3-2); maybe TRBD2 (6 bases). Germline V gene sequence: CDR1 LGHDT, CDR2 YNNKEL (reference sequence). The ends were cut back, 4 bases at V and 0 bases at J, with 14 bases in the middle. This CDR3 is built from 16 residues. The CDR3 protein is CASSPNGGPSTDTQYF. In DNA form, the CDR3 reads TGTGCCAGCAGCCCCAACGGGGGTCCTAGCACAGATACGCAGTATTTT.

This clone was observed a single time. This chain uses TRBV19 with TRBJ2-7, with D perhaps matching TRBD1 (6 bases). Between the trimmed V and J ends, which lost 6 bases and 6 bases, there was a span of 18 bases. The CDR3 has 14 amino acids. The V gene's germline CDR1 is LNHDA and CDR2 SQIVND (reference sequence). The CDR3 loop is CASSSRGVSVEQYF. In DNA, the CDR3 is TGTGCCAGTAGCTCCAGGGGTGTATCGGTCGAGCAGTACTTC.

The chain joins TRBV28 to TRBJ2-7; maybe TRBD1 (5 bases). Deletions cut 5 bases from V and 2 bases from J, with 16 bases between. The CDR3 sequence is 15 residues long. Per the germline V gene, CDR1 is MDHEN and CDR2 is SYDVKM. In DNA, the CDR3 is TGTGCCAGCAGTCCCGACCTAGGCAGGGCCTACGAGCAGTACTTC. Amino acid sequence: CASSPDLGRAYEQYF.

The chain recombines TRBV9 with TRBJ2-5; 9 bases align to TRBD1. The J segment lost 4 bases and the V segment lost 3 bases, leaving 4 bases of the junction unmatched. The germline CDR1 and CDR2 sequences are SGDLS and YYNGEE. CDR3 length equals 14 residues. The CDR3 nucleotides are TGTGCCAGCAGCGGGGACAGGGCAAGAGAGACCCAGTACTTC. Its protein product is CASSGDRARETQYF.

The CDR3 DNA sequence: TGCGCCAGCAGCTCGGGGACAATCAGTTCGGGGGAGCAGTACTTC. Its protein product is CASSSGTISSGEQYF. The V call is TRBV5-1, the J call TRBJ2-7; D may be TRBD1 (6 bases). Germline CDR1 and CDR2: SGHRS and YFSETQ. Trimming shortened V by 3 bases and J by 7 bases, and 20 bases separated the two germline ends. This CDR3 contains 15 residues.

This rearrangement joins TRBV5-4 to TRBJ1-6; 10 bases agree with TRBD1. The germline V gene has CDR1 SGHNT and CDR2 YYREEE (reference sequence). The CDR3 sequence is 15 residues long. V lost 3 bases, J lost 9 bases, and 6 bases stayed unmatched. CDR3: CASSSPTGGSSPLHF. The CDR3 DNA is TGTGCCAGCAGCTCCCCGACAGGGGGCAGTTCACCCCTCCACTTT.

The chain joins TRBV10-2 to TRBJ2-5; possibly TRBD2 for D (7 bases). Deletions cut 8 bases from V and 5 bases from J, with 15 bases between. CDR1 and CDR2 from the germline V gene are WSHSY and SAAADI. The CDR3 is 13 amino acids. The CDR3 reads CASHPGGGETQYF. CDR3 DNA sequence: TGCGCCAGCCACCCGGGGGGCGGGGAGACCCAGTACTTC.

J is TRBJ2-3 and V is TRBV19; 7 nucleotides agree with TRBD2. V trimming: 3 bases; J trimming: 4 bases; junction bases outside the gene matches: 7. CDR1 and CDR2 from the germline V gene are LNHDA and SQIVND (reference sequence). This CDR3 contains 15 residues. In DNA, the CDR3 is TGTGCCAGTAGTATGGTTGCGGGGGAGGCAGATACGCAGTATTTT. This gives the protein CASSMVAGEADTQYF.

The V gene is TRBV2, the J gene TRBJ2-7, with D tentatively TRBD2 (6 bases). Trimming stripped 4 bases from V and 9 bases from J, with 10 bases between. Germline V gene lookup returns CDR1 SNHLY and CDR2 FYNNEI. The CDR3 is 11 amino acids. The CDR3 here is CASSVLAAQYF. CDR3 sequence (DNA): TGTGCCAGCAGTGTCTTAGCGGCGCAGTACTTC.

Concerning this clone itself: The sample carries other DNA sequences with the same CDR3. V is TRBV20-1 and J is TRBJ1-2; 7 bases match TRBD1. The J segment lost 7 bases and the V segment lost 3 bases, leaving 2 bases of the junction unmatched. The CDR3 consists of 11 residues. Germline V gives CDR1 DFQATT, CDR2 SNEGSKA (reference sequence). The DNA of the CDR3 is TGCAGTGCTAGTAACAGGGGTGGCTACACCTTC. Translating gives CSASNRGGYTF.